This T cell receptor (beta chain) was captured in a study of cytomegalovirus exposure and HLA in healthy donors. This clone was counted between two and nine times. The PCR employed 60 Vbeta primers together with 13 Jbeta primers. Libraries were prepared by immunoSEQ multiplex PCR; TCRdb keeps only in-frame clonotypes and omits some of them. Of 150,000 or so clones in the sample, 82% were seen once. The CDR3 contains 15 residues. The V gene's germline CDR1 is SGHRS and CDR2 YFSETQ. The ends were cut back, 5 bases at V and 9 bases at J, with 24 bases in the middle. The receptor's source is a male donor in good health and CMV-seronegative. This sequence joins TRBV5-1 and TRBJ2-7, with D maybe TRBD1 (6 bases). Sequenced input: PBMCs. This chain's CDR3 is CASSQGLSPSEVQYF. The CDR3 DNA follows: TGCGCCAGCAGTCAGGGGTTATCGCCATCGGAGGTGCAGTACTTC. Looking up the rest from reference TRBV5-1 and TRBJ2-7 gives the full variable domain: KAGVTQTPRYLIKTRGQQVTLSCSPISGHRSVSWYQQTPGQGLQFLFEYFSETQRNKGNFPGRFSGRQFSNSRSEMNVSTLELGDSALYLCASSQGLSPSEVQYFGPGTRLTVT.